The clone carrying this T cell receptor beta chain was counted a few times. Preparation of the TCRbeta library used unique molecular identifiers. Using its own MiXCR run on the PCR reads, TCRdb lists one record per CDR3 protein. The sample holds about 270,000 distinct CDR3 sequences, more than 8% seen once. The source of the sample is a study of T-cell reconstitution after alpha-beta-depleted transplantation in children. The length of the CDR3 is 14 residues. V was clipped by 3 bases and J by 1 base, with 11 bases between them. CDR1 and CDR2 from the germline V gene are SGDLS and YYNGEE. Specimen: PBMCs from the stem cell graft donor, collected from the stem cell graft. This sequence originates from a human donor who donated a stem cell graft to a child with SCID. The chain couples TRBV9 to TRBJ2-7; D ambiguous. The CDR3 spells CASSAGPKSYEQYF. CDR3 nucleotide sequence: TGTGCCAGCAGCGCCGGACCGAAGTCCTACGAGCAGTACTTC. Variable domain in full (rest from reference TRBV9 and TRBJ2-7): DSGVTQTPKHLITATGQRVTLRCSPRSGDLSVYWYQQSLDQGLQFLIQYYNGEERAKGNILERFSAQQFPDLHSELNLSSLELGDSALYFCASSAGPKSYEQYFGPGTRLTVT.